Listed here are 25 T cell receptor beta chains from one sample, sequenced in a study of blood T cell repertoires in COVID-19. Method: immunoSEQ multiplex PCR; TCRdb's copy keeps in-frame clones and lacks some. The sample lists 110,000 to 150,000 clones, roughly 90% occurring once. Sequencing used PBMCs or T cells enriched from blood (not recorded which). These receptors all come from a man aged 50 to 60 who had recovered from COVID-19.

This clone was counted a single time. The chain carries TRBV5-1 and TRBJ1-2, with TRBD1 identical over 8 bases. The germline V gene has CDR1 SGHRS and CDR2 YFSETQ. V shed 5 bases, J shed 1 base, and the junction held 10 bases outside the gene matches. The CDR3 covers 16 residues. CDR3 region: CASSPLNRGGNYGYTF. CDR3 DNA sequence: TGCGCCAGCAGTCCCCTAAACAGGGGGGGTAACTATGGCTACACCTTC.

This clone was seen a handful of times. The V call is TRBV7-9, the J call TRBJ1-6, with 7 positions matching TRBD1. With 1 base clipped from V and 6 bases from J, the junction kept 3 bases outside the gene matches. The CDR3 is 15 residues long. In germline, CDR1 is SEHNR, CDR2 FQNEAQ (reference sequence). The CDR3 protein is CASSLGSGGNSPLHF. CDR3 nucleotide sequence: TGTGCCAGCAGCTTAGGGTCAGGGGGTAATTCACCCCTCCACTTT.

Here the CDR3 reads CASSRKREGTGELFF. CDR3 DNA: TGTGCCAGCAGCCGCAAGCGGGAGGGCACCGGGGAGCTGTTTTTT. The chain links TRBV7-2 to TRBJ2-2; 10 nucleotides line up with TRBD2. CDR3 length: 15 amino acids. Germline V gives CDR1 SGHTA, CDR2 FQGNSA. The trim removed 5 bases at V and 4 bases at J, leaving 4 bases unmatched.

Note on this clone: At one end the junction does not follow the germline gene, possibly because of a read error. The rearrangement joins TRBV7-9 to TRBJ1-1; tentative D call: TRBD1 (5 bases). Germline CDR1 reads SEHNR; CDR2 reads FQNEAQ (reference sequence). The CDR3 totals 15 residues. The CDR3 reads CASSLAQGKGTEAFF. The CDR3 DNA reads TGTGCCAGCAGCCTAGCCCAGGGTAAGGGGACTGAAGCTTTCTTT.

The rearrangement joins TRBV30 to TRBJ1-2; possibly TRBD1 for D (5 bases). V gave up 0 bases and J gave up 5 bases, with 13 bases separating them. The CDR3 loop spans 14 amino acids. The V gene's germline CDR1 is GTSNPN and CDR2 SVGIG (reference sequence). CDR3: CAWSVKGINYGYTF. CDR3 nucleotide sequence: TGTGCCTGGAGTGTAAAGGGGATCAATTATGGCTACACCTTC.

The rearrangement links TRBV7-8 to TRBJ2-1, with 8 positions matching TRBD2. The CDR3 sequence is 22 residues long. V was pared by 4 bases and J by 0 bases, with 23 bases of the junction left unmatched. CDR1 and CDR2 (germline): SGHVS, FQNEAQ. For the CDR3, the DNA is TGTGCCAGCAGCTATTACTACCAGACCGGGACTAGGGATCGAAGCTCCTACAATGAGCAGTTCTTC. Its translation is CASSYYYQTGTRDRSSYNEQFF.

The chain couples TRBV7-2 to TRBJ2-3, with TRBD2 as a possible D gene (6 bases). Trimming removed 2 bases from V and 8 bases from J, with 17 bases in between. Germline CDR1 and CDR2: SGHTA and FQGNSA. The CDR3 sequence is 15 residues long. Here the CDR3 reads CASSLNILSGGTQYF. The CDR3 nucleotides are TGTGCCAGCAGCTTAAACATCTTGTCCGGGGGTACGCAGTATTTT.

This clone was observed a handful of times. CDR3 in amino acids: CASSWEGNTGELFF. The CDR3 DNA reads as TGTGCCAGCAGCTGGGAGGGGAACACCGGGGAGCTGTTTTTT. The chain has TRBV7-9 and TRBJ2-2; 7 positions match TRBD2. The CDR3 is 14 amino acids. In germline, CDR1 is SEHNR, CDR2 FQNEAQ (reference sequence). V gave up 4 bases and J gave up 1 base; unmatched junction bases: 0.

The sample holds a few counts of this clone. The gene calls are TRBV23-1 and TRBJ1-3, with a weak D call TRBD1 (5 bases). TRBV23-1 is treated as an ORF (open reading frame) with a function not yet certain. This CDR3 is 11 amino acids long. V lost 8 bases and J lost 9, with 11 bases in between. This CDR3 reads CASFSQGTIYF. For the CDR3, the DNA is TGCGCCAGCTTTTCGCAGGGCACCATATATTTT.

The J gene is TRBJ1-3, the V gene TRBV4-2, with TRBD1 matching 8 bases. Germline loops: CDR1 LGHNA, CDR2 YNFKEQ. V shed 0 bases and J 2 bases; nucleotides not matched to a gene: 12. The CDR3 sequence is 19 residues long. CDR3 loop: CASSQDGAGGFVAGNTIYF. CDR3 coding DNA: TGTGCCAGCAGCCAAGATGGGGCAGGGGGCTTTGTGGCTGGAAACACCATATATTTT.

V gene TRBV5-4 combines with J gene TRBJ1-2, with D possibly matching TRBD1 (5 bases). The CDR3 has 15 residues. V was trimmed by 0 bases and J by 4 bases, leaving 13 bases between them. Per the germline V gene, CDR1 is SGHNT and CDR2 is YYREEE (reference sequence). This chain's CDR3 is CASSLGTTGSYGYTF. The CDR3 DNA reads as TGTGCCAGCAGCTTGGGGACAACAGGTTCCTATGGCTACACCTTC. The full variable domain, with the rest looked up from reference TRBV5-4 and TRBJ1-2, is ETGVTQSPTHLIKTRGQQVTLRCSSQSGHNTVSWYQQALGQGPQFIFQYYREEENGRGNFPPRFSGLQFPNYSSELNVNALELDDSALYLCASSLGTTGSYGYTFGSGTRLTVV.

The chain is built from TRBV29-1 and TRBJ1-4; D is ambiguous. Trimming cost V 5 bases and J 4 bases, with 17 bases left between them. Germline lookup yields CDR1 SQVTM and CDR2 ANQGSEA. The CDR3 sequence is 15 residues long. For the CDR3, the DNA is TGCAGCGTTCTTACAACATCGAGGAATAATGAAAAACTGTTTTTT. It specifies CSVLTTSRNNEKLFF.

Here the CDR3 reads CASSVVHGSYNEQFF. The CDR3 DNA sequence: TGTGCCAGCAGCGTTGTACACGGGTCCTACAATGAGCAGTTCTTC. This sequence joins TRBV7-2 and TRBJ2-1; D is ambiguous. Trimming pared 5 bases from V and 1 base from J, leaving 12 bases between. The CDR3 has 15 residues. Germline CDR1 SGHTA, CDR2 FQGNSA.

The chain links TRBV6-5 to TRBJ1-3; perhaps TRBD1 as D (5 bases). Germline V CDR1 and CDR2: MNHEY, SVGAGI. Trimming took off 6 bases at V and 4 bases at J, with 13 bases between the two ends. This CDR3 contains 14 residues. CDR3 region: CASSPRQSGNTIYF. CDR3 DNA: TGTGCCAGCAGCCCAAGACAGTCCGGAAACACCATATATTTT.

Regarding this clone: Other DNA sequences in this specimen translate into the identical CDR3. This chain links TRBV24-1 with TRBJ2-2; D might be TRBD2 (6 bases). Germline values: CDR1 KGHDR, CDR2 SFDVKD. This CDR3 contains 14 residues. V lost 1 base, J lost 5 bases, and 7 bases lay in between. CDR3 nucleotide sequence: TGTGCCACCAGTGATTTCGGGGGTACCGGGGAGCTGTTTTTT. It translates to CATSDFGGTGELFF.

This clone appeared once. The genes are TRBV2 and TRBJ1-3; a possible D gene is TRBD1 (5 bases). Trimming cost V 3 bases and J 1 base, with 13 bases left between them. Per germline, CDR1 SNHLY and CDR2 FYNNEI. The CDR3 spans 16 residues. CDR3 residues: CASSDKHRGSGNTIYF. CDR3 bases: TGTGCCAGCAGTGATAAACACCGGGGGTCTGGAAACACCATATATTTT.

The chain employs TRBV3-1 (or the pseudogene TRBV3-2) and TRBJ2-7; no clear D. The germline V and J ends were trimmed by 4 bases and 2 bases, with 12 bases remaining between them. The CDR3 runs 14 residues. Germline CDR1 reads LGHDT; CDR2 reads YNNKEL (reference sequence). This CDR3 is CASSPPMRAYEQYV. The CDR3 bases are TGTGCCAGCAGCCCCCCCATGAGAGCCTACGAGCAGTACGTC.

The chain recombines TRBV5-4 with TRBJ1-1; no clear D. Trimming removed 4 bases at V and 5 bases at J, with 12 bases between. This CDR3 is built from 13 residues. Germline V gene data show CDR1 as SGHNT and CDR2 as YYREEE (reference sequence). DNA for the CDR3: TGTGCCAGCAGCCGGGCAGCGGTAACTGAAGCTTTCTTT. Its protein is CASSRAAVTEAFF.

The CDR3 DNA is TGTGCCAGCAGTAAAATTAGGGGGGGCTTGGGGACTGAAGCTTTCTTT. Translating gives CASSKIRGGLGTEAFF. The chain couples TRBV2 to TRBJ1-1, with D possibly being TRBD1 (6 bases). With 5 bases removed from V and 5 bases from J, the gap between germline ends came to 21 bases. CDR1 and CDR2 (germline): SNHLY, FYNNEI. CDR3 length: 16 amino acids.

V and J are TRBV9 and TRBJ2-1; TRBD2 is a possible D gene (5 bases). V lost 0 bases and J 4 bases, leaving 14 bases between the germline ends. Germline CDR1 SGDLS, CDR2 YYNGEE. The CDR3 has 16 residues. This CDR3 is CASSVEGTSAYNEQFF. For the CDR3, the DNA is TGTGCCAGCAGCGTAGAGGGAACTAGTGCGTACAATGAGCAGTTCTTC.

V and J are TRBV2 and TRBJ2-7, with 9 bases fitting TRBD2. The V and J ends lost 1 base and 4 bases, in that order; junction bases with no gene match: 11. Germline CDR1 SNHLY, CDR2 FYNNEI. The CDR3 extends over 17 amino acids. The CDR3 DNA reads TGTGCCAGCAGTGAAGAAATAGGGGCGGGAGGGATGTACGAGCAGTACTTC. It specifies CASSEEIGAGGMYEQYF.

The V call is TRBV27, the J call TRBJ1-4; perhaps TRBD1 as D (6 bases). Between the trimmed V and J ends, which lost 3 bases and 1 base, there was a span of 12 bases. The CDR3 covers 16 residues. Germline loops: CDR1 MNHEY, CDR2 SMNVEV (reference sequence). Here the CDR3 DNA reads TGTGCCAGCAGTTTTGCGGGAGGGGGAACTAATGAAAAACTGTTTTTT. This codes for CASSFAGGGTNEKLFF.

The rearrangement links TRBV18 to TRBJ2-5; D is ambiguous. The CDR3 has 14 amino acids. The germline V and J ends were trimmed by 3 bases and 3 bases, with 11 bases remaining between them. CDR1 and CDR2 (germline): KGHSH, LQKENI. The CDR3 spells CASSPMVREETQYF. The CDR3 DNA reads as TGTGCCAGCTCACCCATGGTCCGGGAAGAGACCCAGTACTTC.

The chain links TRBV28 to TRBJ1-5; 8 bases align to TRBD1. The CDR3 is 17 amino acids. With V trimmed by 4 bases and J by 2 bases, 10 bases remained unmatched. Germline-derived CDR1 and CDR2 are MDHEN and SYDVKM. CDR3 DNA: TGTGCCAGCAGTTCCGGACAGGGCTGGTACGGCAATCAGCCCCAGCATTTT. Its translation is CASSSGQGWYGNQPQHF.

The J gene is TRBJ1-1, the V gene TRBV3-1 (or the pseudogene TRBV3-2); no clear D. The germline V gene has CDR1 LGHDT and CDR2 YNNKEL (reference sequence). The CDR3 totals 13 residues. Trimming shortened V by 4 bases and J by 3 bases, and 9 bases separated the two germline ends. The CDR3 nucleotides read TGTGCCAGCAGCCCACTCATCCACACTGAAGCTTTCTTT. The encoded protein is CASSPLIHTEAFF.